The rows below give T cell receptor beta chains drawn from one sample of a study of cytomegalovirus exposure and HLA in healthy donors. Assay used: immunoSEQ multiplex PCR; TCRdb lists only in-frame clones, some missing. The sample lists about 170,000 clones, roughly 70% occurring once. The material sequenced was PBMCs. These TCRs come from a middle-aged man in good health and CMV-seropositive. CDR3s include the opening cysteine and the closing phenylalanine or tryptophan. Fields, in order: CDR3 protein, CDR3 DNA, D gene, J gene, V gene, clone size. D genes are given only for firm matches. Not all rows give a size; the values are once, few, many and, for expanded clones, a class.

CDR3aa: CARGGQPQHF
CDR3nt: TGTGCCCGCGGAGGCCAGCCCCAGCATTTT
d_gene: -
j_gene: TRBJ1-5
v_gene: TRBV6-4
abundance: -

CDR3aa: CASSSGRGPASYEQYF
CDR3nt: TGTGCCAGCAGCTCGGGTCGCGGGCCCGCCTCCTACGAGCAGTACTTC
d_gene: -
j_gene: TRBJ2-7
v_gene: TRBV7-9
abundance: few

CDR3aa: CASMRTARSYEQYF
CDR3nt: TGTGCCAGTATGAGGACAGCTCGCTCCTACGAGCAGTACTTC
d_gene: -
j_gene: TRBJ2-7
v_gene: TRBV19
abundance: -

CDR3aa: CASSLGDRGRNQPQHF
CDR3nt: TGTGCCAGCAGCTTAGGGGACAGGGGAAGGAATCAGCCCCAGCATTTT
d_gene: TRBD1
j_gene: TRBJ1-5
v_gene: TRBV11-2
abundance: -

CDR3aa: CASSRELFSSYEQYF
CDR3nt: TGCGCCAGCAGCCGGGAGCTATTTAGCTCCTACGAGCAGTACTTC
d_gene: -
j_gene: TRBJ2-7
v_gene: TRBV5-1
abundance: -

CDR3aa: CASSLEGASGANVLTF
CDR3nt: TGCGCCAGCAGCTTAGAGGGGGCCTCTGGGGCCAACGTCCTGACTTTC
d_gene: TRBD1
j_gene: TRBJ2-6
v_gene: TRBV5-1
abundance: -

CDR3aa: CASSVDGNEQYF
CDR3nt: TGTGCCAGCAGCGTAGACGGGAACGAGCAGTACTTC
d_gene: -
j_gene: TRBJ2-7
v_gene: TRBV9
abundance: -

CDR3aa: CASSPDRTGRQDTQYF
CDR3nt: TGCGCCAGCAGCCCGGACCGGACAGGTCGTCAAGATACGCAGTATTTT
d_gene: TRBD1
j_gene: TRBJ2-3
v_gene: TRBV5-1
abundance: few

CDR3aa: CASSPTRDRTDTQYF
CDR3nt: TGTGCCAGCTCACCCACTCGGGACAGAACAGATACGCAGTATTTT
d_gene: TRBD1
j_gene: TRBJ2-3
v_gene: TRBV18
abundance: -

CDR3aa: CASSARTSGAIQTQYF
CDR3nt: TGTGCCAGCAGTGCCCGGACTAGCGGGGCCATTCAGACCCAGTACTTC
d_gene: TRBD2
j_gene: TRBJ2-5
v_gene: TRBV6-1
abundance: -

CDR3aa: CASSPSTGTGVLQETQYF
CDR3nt: TGTGCCAGCAGCCCCTCGACCGGGACAGGGGTACTCCAAGAGACCCAGTACTTC
d_gene: TRBD1
j_gene: TRBJ2-5
v_gene: TRBV7-2
abundance: -

CDR3aa: CASSGALQGNPLEQYF
CDR3nt: TGTGCCAGCAGCGGAGCTCTGCAGGGGAACCCCCTCGAGCAGTACTTC
d_gene: -
j_gene: TRBJ2-7
v_gene: TRBV9
abundance: -

CDR3aa: CASSDRQGSSPLHF
CDR3nt: TGTGCCAGCAGTGACCGGCAGGGTAGTTCACCCCTCCACTTT
d_gene: -
j_gene: TRBJ1-6
v_gene: TRBV6-6
abundance: -

CDR3aa: CASSSQGATYEQYF
CDR3nt: TGTGCCAGCTCTTCACAGGGGGCGACCTACGAGCAGTACTTC
d_gene: TRBD1
j_gene: TRBJ2-7
v_gene: TRBV18
abundance: -

CDR3aa: CASSSVETQYF
CDR3nt: TGTGCTAGCAGCTCGGTGGAGACCCAGTACTTC
d_gene: -
j_gene: TRBJ2-5
v_gene: TRBV7-7
abundance: -

CDR3aa: CASSLGQMNTEAFF
CDR3nt: TGCGCCAGCAGCCTGGGACAGATGAACACTGAAGCTTTCTTT
d_gene: TRBD1
j_gene: TRBJ1-1
v_gene: TRBV5-1
abundance: few

CDR3aa: CASSRDGSSYEQYF
CDR3nt: TGTGCCAGCTCGAGGGACGGGAGCTCCTACGAGCAGTACTTC
d_gene: -
j_gene: TRBJ2-7
v_gene: TRBV2
abundance: -

CDR3aa: CASSLAIDTIYF
CDR3nt: TGTGCCAGCAGCTTAGCAATAGACACCATATATTTT
d_gene: -
j_gene: TRBJ1-3
v_gene: TRBV7-9
abundance: -

CDR3aa: CASSYLGGASTEAFF
CDR3nt: TGTGCCAGCAGTTACTTAGGGGGGGCATCGACTGAAGCTTTCTTT
d_gene: -
j_gene: TRBJ1-1
v_gene: TRBV6-6
abundance: -

CDR3aa: CASSSGQGNEQFF
CDR3nt: TGTGCCAGCAGTTCGGGACAGGGAAATGAGCAGTTCTTC
d_gene: TRBD1
j_gene: TRBJ2-1
v_gene: TRBV6-6
abundance: -

CDR3aa: CASSPRADTQYF
CDR3nt: TGTGCCAGCAGCCCGCGGGCAGATACGCAGTATTTT
d_gene: -
j_gene: TRBJ2-3
v_gene: TRBV5-6
abundance: -

CDR3aa: CASSLEDRVKEGEQYF
CDR3nt: TGTGCCAGCAGCTTGGAGGACAGGGTAAAAGAGGGCGAGCAGTACTTC
d_gene: TRBD1
j_gene: TRBJ2-7
v_gene: TRBV7-2
abundance: -

CDR3aa: CASSSLRGGNYGYTF
CDR3nt: TGTGCCAGCAGCTCGTTAAGAGGGGGAAACTATGGCTACACCTTC
d_gene: -
j_gene: TRBJ1-2
v_gene: TRBV7-8
abundance: -

CDR3aa: CASPRWGGNAGNTIYF
CDR3nt: TGTGCCAGCCCCCGGTGGGGCGGGAATGCTGGAAACACCATATATTTT
d_gene: -
j_gene: TRBJ1-3
v_gene: TRBV27
abundance: -

CDR3aa: CASSLASGRGGHTGELFF
CDR3nt: TGTGCCAGCAGCCTAGCATCCGGACGGGGGGGACACACCGGGGAGCTGTTTTTT
d_gene: TRBD2
j_gene: TRBJ2-2
v_gene: TRBV7-2
abundance: -

CDR3aa: CASSPGGTLVAYTF
CDR3nt: TGTGCCAGCAGCCCGGGAGGGACACTCGTGGCCTACACCTTC
d_gene: -
j_gene: TRBJ1-2
v_gene: TRBV7-6
abundance: -

CDR3aa: CAWPGGEQYF
CDR3nt: TGTGCCTGGCCGGGGGGCGAGCAGTACTTC
d_gene: TRBD2
j_gene: TRBJ2-7
v_gene: TRBV30
abundance: -

CDR3aa: CASGQQGGVSGYTF
CDR3nt: TGCGCCAGCGGACAACAGGGGGGGGTCTCGGGCTACACCTTC
d_gene: TRBD1
j_gene: TRBJ1-2
v_gene: TRBV4-3
abundance: -

CDR3aa: CASSLAGTGDGYTF
CDR3nt: TGTGCCAGCAGCTTGGCCGGGACAGGGGACGGCTACACCTTC
d_gene: TRBD1
j_gene: TRBJ1-2
v_gene: TRBV5-5
abundance: -

CDR3aa: CASFRQGARGYTF
CDR3nt: TGTGCCAGCTTTAGACAGGGGGCAAGAGGCTACACCTTC
d_gene: TRBD1
j_gene: TRBJ1-2
v_gene: TRBV2
abundance: -

CDR3aa: CASSFWGTSTDTQYF
CDR3nt: TGTGCCAGCAGCTTTTGGGGCACGAGCACAGATACGCAGTATTTT
d_gene: -
j_gene: TRBJ2-3
v_gene: TRBV11-2
abundance: few

CDR3aa: CASSLLGGNSPLHF
CDR3nt: TGTGCCAGCAGCCTGTTGGGGGGTAATTCACCCCTCCACTTT
d_gene: -
j_gene: TRBJ1-6
v_gene: TRBV14
abundance: -

CDR3aa: CASSPGGGFGEQFF
CDR3nt: TGTGCCAGCAGCCCCGGGGGGGGGTTCGGTGAGCAGTTCTTC
d_gene: TRBD2
j_gene: TRBJ2-1
v_gene: TRBV7-6
abundance: -

CDR3aa: CASSLPLAGLAEQYF
CDR3nt: TGTGCCAGCAGCTTGCCCCTAGCGGGGTTGGCCGAGCAGTACTTC
d_gene: TRBD2
j_gene: TRBJ2-7
v_gene: TRBV5-4
abundance: -

CDR3aa: CASSKDRTSYNEQFF
CDR3nt: TGTGCCAGCAGCAAAGACAGAACCTCCTACAATGAGCAGTTCTTC
d_gene: -
j_gene: TRBJ2-1
v_gene: TRBV7-3
abundance: -

CDR3aa: CASSLPGTGVYEQYF
CDR3nt: TGCGCCAGCAGCTTACCCGGGACAGGAGTTTACGAGCAGTACTTC
d_gene: TRBD1
j_gene: TRBJ2-7
v_gene: TRBV5-1
abundance: -

CDR3aa: CASSVDTSGGYEQFF
CDR3nt: TGTGCCAGCAGCGTAGATACTAGCGGCGGTTATGAGCAGTTCTTC
d_gene: TRBD2
j_gene: TRBJ2-1
v_gene: TRBV9
abundance: few

CDR3aa: CASSDTDRGGSPLHF
CDR3nt: TGTGCCAGCAGCGATACCGACAGGGGCGGTTCACCCCTCCACTTT
d_gene: TRBD1
j_gene: TRBJ1-6
v_gene: TRBV6-5
abundance: -

CDR3aa: CASSLEGQLNQPQHF
CDR3nt: TGTGCCAGCAGCTTAGAGGGACAGCTCAATCAGCCCCAGCATTTT
d_gene: TRBD1
j_gene: TRBJ1-5
v_gene: TRBV7-2
abundance: -

CDR3aa: CASSLEGKSTDTQYF
CDR3nt: TGCGCCAGCAGCTTGGAGGGGAAGAGCACAGATACGCAGTATTTT
d_gene: -
j_gene: TRBJ2-3
v_gene: TRBV5-1
abundance: -

CDR3aa: CASSYLMAGSNQPQHF
CDR3nt: TGTGCCAGCAGTTACTTGATGGCGGGGAGCAATCAGCCCCAGCATTTT
d_gene: -
j_gene: TRBJ1-5
v_gene: TRBV7-9
abundance: few

CDR3aa: CASSGTGVDTEAFF
CDR3nt: TGTGCCAGCAGTGGGACAGGGGTAGACACTGAAGCTTTCTTT
d_gene: TRBD1
j_gene: TRBJ1-1
v_gene: TRBV6-4
abundance: -

CDR3aa: CASSLAFRESGANVLTF
CDR3nt: TGTGCCAGCAGCTTGGCTTTTAGGGAGTCTGGGGCCAACGTCCTGACTTTC
d_gene: -
j_gene: TRBJ2-6
v_gene: TRBV5-6
abundance: -

CDR3aa: CASSSIAQGLLYEQYF
CDR3nt: TGTGCCAGCAGTTCCATCGCACAGGGCCTCCTCTACGAGCAGTACTTC
d_gene: -
j_gene: TRBJ2-7
v_gene: TRBV5-6
abundance: -

CDR3aa: CASSLGTGGGYTF
CDR3nt: TGCGCCAGCAGCTTGGGGACAGGTGGCGGCTACACCTTC
d_gene: TRBD1
j_gene: TRBJ1-2
v_gene: TRBV5-1
abundance: -

CDR3aa: CASSLGTRADQETQYF
CDR3nt: TGTGCCAGCAGCTTGGGAACCAGGGCGGACCAAGAGACCCAGTACTTC
d_gene: -
j_gene: TRBJ2-5
v_gene: TRBV5-4
abundance: -

CDR3aa: CASSPAGQGRQETQYF
CDR3nt: TGTGCCAGCTCACCAGCGGGACAGGGCCGCCAAGAGACCCAGTACTTC
d_gene: TRBD1
j_gene: TRBJ2-5
v_gene: TRBV18
abundance: -

CDR3aa: CASSWGQGADEQYF
CDR3nt: TGCGCCAGCAGCTGGGGACAGGGGGCTGACGAGCAGTACTTC
d_gene: TRBD1
j_gene: TRBJ2-7
v_gene: TRBV5-1
abundance: -

CDR3aa: CASSEFGKNTEAFF
CDR3nt: TGTGCCAGCAGTGAATTTGGCAAGAACACTGAAGCTTTCTTT
d_gene: -
j_gene: TRBJ1-1
v_gene: TRBV25-1
abundance: -

CDR3aa: CASSSSWGPGELFF
CDR3nt: TGTGCCAGCAGCTCGTCGTGGGGGCCCGGGGAGCTGTTTTTT
d_gene: -
j_gene: TRBJ2-2
v_gene: TRBV7-8
abundance: -

CDR3aa: CASNSGGLNTGELFF
CDR3nt: TGTGCCAGCAACTCAGGGGGCCTTAACACCGGGGAGCTGTTTTTT
d_gene: TRBD1
j_gene: TRBJ2-2
v_gene: TRBV2
abundance: -

CDR3aa: CASSLYRESNYGYTF
CDR3nt: TGTGCCAGCAGCCTATACAGAGAGTCTAACTATGGCTACACCTTC
d_gene: -
j_gene: TRBJ1-2
v_gene: TRBV7-9
abundance: -

CDR3aa: CASRTGLAVGELFF
CDR3nt: TGTGCCAGCAGGACGGGACTAGCTGTCGGGGAGCTGTTTTTT
d_gene: TRBD2
j_gene: TRBJ2-2
v_gene: TRBV6-5
abundance: few

CDR3aa: CASSVGGGFQPQHF
CDR3nt: TGTGCCAGCAGCGTAGGGGGAGGGTTTCAGCCCCAGCATTTT
d_gene: -
j_gene: TRBJ1-5
v_gene: TRBV9
abundance: -

CDR3aa: CSVEWQQETQYF
CDR3nt: TGCAGCGTTGAGTGGCAGCAAGAGACCCAGTACTTC
d_gene: -
j_gene: TRBJ2-5
v_gene: TRBV29-1
abundance: few